Presented here are 31 T cell receptor beta chains from one specimen sequenced in a study of Graves' ophthalmopathy and Graves' hyperthyroidism. Researchers took RNA transcripts and amplified TCR beta CDR3 regions from them. RT-PCR in the first round used HTBI primers; a second-round multiplex PCR followed. Via MiXCR, TCRdb re-called the multiplex PCR reads, giving one row per CDR3 protein. The sample carries over a million distinct CDR3 sequences, less than 45% recorded once. Sequencing was performed on peripheral blood or thyroid tissue (not recorded which). The receptors were sampled from an adult man with Graves' hyperthyroidism.

This clonotype was recorded only once. The J gene is TRBJ2-7, the V gene TRBV9; TRBD2 matches at 9 bases. J gave up 1 base and V 4 bases, and 6 bases lay outside the gene matches. This CDR3 has 15 residues. Germline V lookup: CDR1 SGDLS, CDR2 YYNGEE. CDR3 amino acids: CASSLSGGDSYEQYF. The CDR3 nucleotides read TGTGCCAGCAGCCTTAGCGGGGGAGATTCCTACGAGCAGTACTTC.

The rearrangement joins TRBV5-1 to TRBJ2-2; the D is unclear. The CDR3 sequence is 14 residues long. Trimming cost V 3 bases and J 6 bases, with 12 bases left between them. CDR1 SGHRS and CDR2 YFSETQ come from the germline V gene. The CDR3 DNA is TGCGCCAGCAGCTCGTTACCCGGCGCCGGGGAGCTGTTTTTT. Translated, it gives CASSSLPGAGELFF.

The chain has TRBV5-6 and TRBJ2-6; 7 bases align to TRBD1. The germline V gene encodes CDR1 SGHDT and CDR2 YYEEEE. This CDR3 is built from 17 residues. V dropped 4 bases and J dropped 5; count of bases not matched to a gene: 12. CDR3 protein: CASSIMKLTGRANVLTF. The CDR3 DNA follows: TGTGCCAGCAGCATAATGAAACTGACAGGGAGGGCCAACGTCCTGACTTTC.

In its sample, this clonotype was seen a few times. One junction end does not reproduce the germline sequence, and a read error may be involved. The chain joins TRBV7-9 to TRBJ1-5, with D uncertain. Germline V gene sequence: CDR1 SEHNR, CDR2 FQNEAQ (reference sequence). The CDR3 is made up of 15 amino acids. CDR3 bases: TGCGCCAGCAGCCAAGATGACGGAATTAATCAGCCCCAGCATTTT. It encodes CASSQDDGINQPQHF.

This clonotype was detected only a few times. The genes are TRBV5-1 and TRBJ1-2; tentative D call: TRBD1 (6 bases). The CDR3 runs 15 residues. Germline V gene lookup returns CDR1 SGHRS and CDR2 YFSETQ. V was cut by 0 bases and J by 8 bases, with 17 bases left in between. This chain's CDR3 is CASSLERPGVDGYTF. Written as DNA, the CDR3 is TGCGCCAGCAGCTTGGAAAGACCAGGGGTCGACGGCTACACCTTC.

The CDR3 reads CSAREPRRNSHEQYF. CDR3 DNA sequence: TGCAGTGCTAGAGAGCCACGCCGCAATTCCCACGAGCAGTACTTC. The V and J genes are TRBV20-1 and TRBJ2-7; unclear D gene. The CDR3 length is 15 residues. CDR1 DFQATT and CDR2 SNEGSKA come from the germline V gene (reference sequence). V shed 0 bases and J shed 5 bases, with 17 bases lying between them.

With respect to this clonotype: At one end the junction does not follow the germline gene, possibly because of a read error. The chain joins TRBV5-4 to TRBJ1-2, with 8 bases that match TRBD1. CDR3 size: 17 residues. Germline V gene data show CDR1 as SGHNT and CDR2 as YYREEE (reference sequence). As DNA, the CDR3 is TGTGTCAGCAGCGCGATGGGACAGGCTTCAGCTAACTATGGCTACACCTTC. It yields the protein CVSSAMGQASANYGYTF.

The genes are TRBV19 and TRBJ1-1; 9 positions agree with TRBD1. The J segment lost 3 bases and the V segment lost 4 bases, leaving 3 bases of the junction unmatched. CDR1 and CDR2 from the germline V gene are LNHDA and SQIVND (reference sequence). The CDR3 extends over 14 amino acids. The CDR3 nucleotides are TGTGCCAGTAGTAACAGGGGGCGGTACACTGAAGCTTTCTTT. Protein product: CASSNRGRYTEAFF. Full variable domain (remainder filled in from reference TRBV19 and TRBJ1-1): DGGITQSPKYLFRKEGQNVTLSCEQNLNHDAMYWYRQDPGQGLRLIYYSQIVNDFQKGDIAEGYSVSREKKESFPLTVTSAQKNPTAFYLCASSNRGRYTEAFFGQGTRLTVV.

This clonotype occurred a few times. The rearrangement links TRBV28 to TRBJ1-2; D gene ambiguous. Germline V lookup: CDR1 MDHEN, CDR2 SYDVKM. V lost 4 bases to trimming and J lost 3 bases, with 9 bases between them. The CDR3 is 13 amino acids. This chain's CDR3 is CASSSPLHYGYTF. Here the CDR3 DNA reads TGTGCCAGCAGTTCCCCCCTTCACTATGGCTACACCTTC.

Points on this clonotype: Possible read error: a much larger clone is one base away. The genes are TRBV5-1 and TRBJ2-5, with TRBD2 identical over 11 bases. Germline loops: CDR1 SGHRS, CDR2 YFSETQ. This CDR3 contains 15 residues. With 7 bases clipped from V and 7 bases from J, the junction kept 12 bases outside the gene matches. CDR3 DNA: TGCGCCAGCGGCGCGGCGACTAGCGGGGTAGGGACCCAGTACTTC. This sequence encodes CASGAATSGVGTQYF.

Many counts were recorded for this clonotype. The rearrangement links TRBV7-8 to TRBJ1-1; the D is unclear. The V and J ends lost 5 bases and 1 base respectively, with 8 bases between them. This CDR3 spans 13 amino acids. The germline gives CDR1 SGHVS, CDR2 FQNEAQ. The CDR3, as DNA: TGTGCCAGCAGCGACCGACAGAACACTGAAGCTTTCTTT. Translation gives CASSDRQNTEAFF.

This clonotype was observed a handful of times. The V and J genes are TRBV3-1 and TRBJ2-7; D may be TRBD1 (5 bases). The ends were cut back, 3 bases at V and 2 bases at J, with 14 bases in the middle. Looked up from germline, CDR1 is LGHDT and CDR2 is YNNKEL (reference sequence). The CDR3 length is 15 residues. CDR3 amino acids: CASSQVRGRAYEQYF. Here the CDR3 DNA reads TGTGCCAGCAGCCAGGTTCGAGGCAGGGCCTACGAGCAGTACTTC.

Only a few counts were recorded for this clonotype. The chain has TRBV25-1 and TRBJ2-5; TRBD2 is a possible D gene (6 bases). This CDR3 is built from 14 residues. Trimming shortened V by 4 bases and J by 5 bases, and 14 bases separated the two germline ends. Germline V CDR1 and CDR2: MGHDK, SYGVNS. The CDR3 region has the DNA TGTGCCAGCAGTGCTTGGGAGGCTAAGGAGACCCAGTACTTC. Translating it yields CASSAWEAKETQYF.

In this sample, this clonotype turned up many times. The chain uses TRBV2 and TRBJ2-5, with unresolved D. This CDR3 has 13 residues. V was pared by 4 bases and J by 2 bases, with 8 bases between. Germline V gene sequence: CDR1 SNHLY, CDR2 FYNNEI. The DNA of the CDR3 is TGTGCCAGCAGTGTAGACGGACAAGAGACCCAGTACTTC. This gives the protein CASSVDGQETQYF.

As regards this clonotype: This may come from a read error, since a much larger clone is one base off. The chain links TRBV7-8 to TRBJ1-5; 9 positions match TRBD1. The length of the CDR3 is 14 residues. The V and J ends lost 6 bases and 6 bases, in that order; junction bases with no gene match: 6. The germline CDR1 and CDR2 sequences are SGHVS and FQNEAQ. Here the CDR3 DNA reads TGTGCCAGCAGGTCTGGGACAGGGACTCAGCCCCAGCATTTT. Translating it yields CASRSGTGTQPQHF.

This clonotype was observed a handful of times. The chain recombines TRBV11-2 with TRBJ2-7; 7 bases are a match to TRBD2. The length of the CDR3 is 14 residues. Germline lookup yields CDR1 SGHAT and CDR2 FQNNGV. The ends lost 7 bases at V and 6 bases at J; junction bases unmatched: 12. CDR3 nucleotides: TGTGCCAGCACCCCTAGCGGCACAAGGGGCGAGCAGTACTTC. Translating it yields CASTPSGTRGEQYF. Variable domain in full (rest from reference TRBV11-2 and TRBJ2-7): EAGVAQSPRYKIIEKRQSVAFWCNPISGHATLYWYQQILGQGPKLLIQFQNNGVVDDSQLPKDRFSAERLKGVDSTLKIQPAKLEDSAVYLCASTPSGTRGEQYFGPGTRLTVT.

This clonotype was seen repeatedly, ten times or more. This chain links TRBV29-1 with TRBJ1-5; D uncertain. Germline V lookup: CDR1 SQVTM, CDR2 ANQGSEA. CDR3 size: 13 residues. The V end was cut by 4 bases, the J end by 4 bases, with 11 bases between. CDR3 sequence: CSVAPGSNQPQHF. CDR3 DNA: TGCAGCGTTGCTCCGGGATCTAATCAGCCCCAGCATTTT.

This clonotype was detected ten times or more. V usage is TRBV9 and J usage is TRBJ1-6; D gene ambiguous. Per germline, CDR1 SGDLS and CDR2 YYNGEE. Trimming removed 3 bases at V and 8 bases at J, with 12 bases between. This CDR3 has 14 residues. DNA for the CDR3: TGTGCCAGCAGCGGCGCGGGTGTGGATTCACCCCTCCACTTT. It yields the protein CASSGAGVDSPLHF.

The chain couples TRBV6-5 to TRBJ1-4; D gene uncertain. The V end was cut by 2 bases, the J end by 7 bases, with 11 bases between. The CDR3 consists of 14 residues. CDR1 MNHEY and CDR2 SVGAGI come from the germline V gene. The CDR3 protein is CASSYRAATEKLFF. The CDR3 DNA reads TGTGCCAGCAGTTACAGAGCTGCCACTGAAAAACTGTTTTTT.

This chain uses TRBV12-3 or TRBV12-4 with TRBJ2-7; D might be TRBD2 (5 bases). The CDR3 totals 14 residues. Trimming took off 4 bases at V and 5 bases at J, with 15 bases between the two ends. DNA for the CDR3: TGTGCCAGCAGTTACGACGGGGTAAGCCACGAGCAGTACTTC. It codes for CASSYDGVSHEQYF.

This clonotype was observed a few times. The J gene is TRBJ1-1, the V gene TRBV7-8, with TRBD1 matching 8 bases. This CDR3 comprises 14 residues. V shed 3 bases, J shed 7 bases, and the junction held 7 bases outside the gene matches. CDR1 and CDR2 (germline): SGHVS, FQNEAQ. CDR3 nucleotide sequence: TGTGCCAGCAGCTTGACAGGGGTGGCCCTTGAAGCTTTCTTT. It specifies CASSLTGVALEAFF.

This chain connects TRBV5-1 to TRBJ2-5, with no clear D. V lost 8 bases, J lost 0 bases, and 14 bases lay in between. This CDR3 has 14 residues. Germline-derived CDR1 and CDR2 are SGHRS and YFSETQ. The CDR3 nucleotides are TGCGCCAGTGGGATTTGGATAAACCAAGAGACCCAGTACTTC. Translating it yields CASGIWINQETQYF.

The chain carries TRBV15 and TRBJ1-1; D is undetermined. The V end was cut by 1 base, the J end by 1 base, with 7 bases between. The CDR3 has 14 amino acids. Germline V gives CDR1 LNHNV, CDR2 YYDKDF (reference sequence). The CDR3 nucleotides read TGTGCCACCAGCAGAGCCGGACCGAACACTGAAGCTTTCTTT. It is translated as CATSRAGPNTEAFF.

The table lists this clonotype with many counts. V gene TRBV7-8 combines with J gene TRBJ1-1, with D unresolved. Trimming stripped 5 bases from V and 4 bases from J, with 17 bases between. The V gene's germline CDR1 is SGHVS and CDR2 FQNEAQ. This CDR3 comprises 15 residues. CDR3: CASSPQIGLSTEAFF. The CDR3 DNA reads as TGTGCCAGCAGCCCTCAGATAGGACTGAGCACTGAAGCTTTCTTT.

This clonotype was counted a few times. The V gene is TRBV2, the J gene TRBJ1-1; 7 nucleotides align to TRBD1. CDR3 length: 12 amino acids. CDR1 is SNHLY and CDR2 is FYNNEI in the germline V gene. Losses at the gene ends were 10 bases for V and 4 bases for J; bases not matched to a gene: 6. In nucleotides, the CDR3 is TGTGCCACCCAGGGGGAGAGCACTGAAGCTTTCTTT. It encodes CATQGESTEAFF.

The chain joins TRBV29-1 to TRBJ2-5; 7 bases are shared with TRBD2. The CDR3 has 14 amino acids. V shed 6 bases and J 1 base; nucleotides not matched to a gene: 8. CDR1 is SQVTM and CDR2 is ANQGSEA in the germline V gene. This CDR3 reads CSVRWGGGQETQYF. CDR3 bases: TGCAGCGTGAGGTGGGGGGGTGGCCAAGAGACCCAGTACTTC.

Ten or more counts support this clonotype. The J gene is TRBJ1-5, the V gene TRBV5-1; possibly TRBD1 for D (6 bases). This CDR3 contains 15 residues. The V end was cut by 1 base, the J end by 3 bases, with 11 bases between. Germline CDR1 and CDR2: SGHRS and YFSETQ. This chain's CDR3 is CASSLSTGPNQPQHF. The CDR3 DNA reads TGCGCCAGCAGCTTGTCGACAGGACCCAATCAGCCCCAGCATTTT.

The chain employs TRBV5-5 and TRBJ2-7; tentatively, D is TRBD2 (5 bases). CDR1 and CDR2 (germline): SGHKS, YYEKEE (reference sequence). CDR3 length: 14 amino acids. Trimming shortened V by 0 bases and J by 3 bases, and 10 bases separated the two germline ends. The CDR3 DNA reads TGTGCCAGCAGCTTGGACGTACTAGGCTACGAGCAGTACTTC. It encodes CASSLDVLGYEQYF. The whole variable domain, filled in from reference TRBV5-5 and TRBJ2-7, reads DAGVTQSPTHLIKTRGQQVTLRCSPISGHKSVSWYQQVLGQGPQFIFQYYEKEERGRGNFPDRFSARQFPNYSSELNVNALLLGDSALYLCASSLDVLGYEQYFGPGTRLTVT.

On this clonotype: With a much larger clone just one base away, this may be a read error. This chain connects TRBV6-4 to TRBJ2-5; D may be TRBD2 (5 bases). V was pared by 7 bases and J by 5 bases, with 8 bases between. This CDR3 is built from 11 residues. CDR1 is MRHNA, CDR2 SNTAGT, per germline. The CDR3 is CASKRTETQYF. The CDR3 DNA reads TGTGCCAGCAAGAGGACTGAGACCCAGTACTTC.

The CDR3 coding sequence is TGTGCCACCAGCAGATCCCGGCCAACTGAGCAGTTCTTC. It translates to CATSRSRPTEQFF. The chain has TRBV15 and TRBJ2-1; D call uncertain. Germline values: CDR1 LNHNV, CDR2 YYDKDF (reference sequence). Trimming left V 2 bases short and J 9 bases short, with 11 bases between. The CDR3 consists of 13 residues.

With respect to this clonotype: A read error may be the cause here, since a much bigger clone is one base away. CDR3 loop: CASNLLVQGTYEQYF. The CDR3 region has the DNA TGTGCCAGCAACTTACTTGTGCAGGGGACCTACGAGCAGTACTTC. The chain links TRBV7-2 to TRBJ2-7, with D possibly matching TRBD1 (6 bases). Germline V lookup: CDR1 SGHTA, CDR2 FQGNSA. CDR3 length equals 15 residues.